This T cell receptor beta chain emerged from a study of cytomegalovirus exposure and HLA in healthy donors. Study at large: Earlier sequencing of 200 million or so T cells yielded about 120 million unique TCR beta sequences. Overall study results and limits: The study carried out a later analysis of TCR beta sequences. It associated approximately 17,000 of them with specific HLA alleles at a false discovery rate of 0.05. By a later analysis, the bulk of CMV-associated TCR beta chains appeared HLA-restricted. In a later analysis, TCR beta V- and J-gene trimming was associated with a missense DCLRE1C variant.

The CDR3 has 16 residues. CDR1 and CDR2 (germline): SGDLS, YYNGEE. V shed 1 base, J shed 7 bases, and the junction held 5 bases outside the gene matches. This clone has just one count. Its antigen remains unknown. Both 60 Vbeta primers and 13 Jbeta primers went into the PCR. Sequencing used immunoSEQ multiplex PCR; TCRdb keeps in-frame clones, though not all of them. Of approximately 180,000 clones in the sample, 10% to 15% were seen once. The receptor's source is a man aged 50 to 60 in good health and CMV-seropositive. Sequenced: PBMCs. J is TRBJ2-2 and V is TRBV9; 12 positions agree with TRBD1. The CDR3 nucleotides read TGTGCCAGCAGCGTACTGGGACAGGGGGCGATCGGGGAGCTGTTTTTT. Its protein product is CASSVLGQGAIGELFF. The whole variable domain, remainder taken from reference TRBV9 and TRBJ2-2, is DSGVTQTPKHLITATGQRVTLRCSPRSGDLSVYWYQQSLDQGLQFLIQYYNGEERAKGNILERFSAQQFPDLHSELNLSSLELGDSALYFCASSVLGQGAIGELFFGEGSRLTVL.